This T cell receptor beta chain stems from a study of identical twins. MiXCR was run by TCRdb on the 5' RACE reads, yielding one entry per CDR3 protein. This sample yields 600,000 to 700,000 distinct CDR3 sequences, of which 21% are seen a single time; roughly 4% belongs to the top ten. The length of the CDR3 is 17 residues. CDR1 and CDR2 from the germline V gene are LNHNV and YYDKDF (reference sequence). Trimming stripped 0 bases from V and 1 base from J, with 13 bases between. The same sample was also studied in work on T cells expressing NK-cell markers.

The TCR originated in a woman aged 18-35 years in good health. Sequencing input: PBMCs. V and J are TRBV15 and TRBJ2-1; the D gene is possibly TRBD2 (6 bases). This CDR3 is CATSREAGGESYNEQFF. Written as DNA, the CDR3 is TGTGCCACCAGCAGAGAAGCGGGTGGGGAGTCCTACAATGAGCAGTTCTTC. The variable domain in full, completed from reference TRBV15 and TRBJ2-1, reads DAMVIQNPRYQVTQFGKPVTLSCSQTLNHNVMYWYQQKSSQAPKLLFHYYDKDFNNEADTPDNFQSRRPNTSFCFLDIRSPGLGDTAMYLCATSREAGGESYNEQFFGPGTRLTVL.